The 16 T cell receptor beta chains listed next were all sequenced from one sample in a study of T cell responses to AZD1222 COVID-19 vaccine. This table comes from immunoSEQ multiplex PCR, and its TCRdb copy is limited to in-frame clones, with some not included. The data hold some 160,000 clones, with roughly 92% observed a single time. This specimen consisted of peripheral blood, obtained on day 0 of AZD1222 vaccination. Source of these receptors: an adult in good health.

This sequence joins TRBV25-1 and TRBJ2-5, with D hard to call. The V and J ends lost 3 bases and 0 bases respectively, with 11 bases between them. The CDR3 has 15 amino acids. In germline, CDR1 is MGHDK, CDR2 SYGVNS. The CDR3 reads CASSDGDGDQETQYF. The CDR3 DNA reads as TGTGCCAGCAGTGACGGTGATGGGGACCAAGAGACCCAGTACTTC.

The rearrangement joins TRBV2 to TRBJ1-1, with D hard to call. Looked up from germline, CDR1 is SNHLY and CDR2 is FYNNEI. The CDR3 has 12 amino acids. V was trimmed by 5 bases and J by 10 bases, leaving 14 bases between them. In nucleotides, the CDR3 is TGTGCCAGCAGTCAGGCCATGATCGGAGCTTTCTTT. It specifies CASSQAMIGAFF. Filled out from reference TRBV2 and TRBJ1-1, the complete variable domain reads EPEVTQTPSHQVTQMGQEVILRCVPISNHLYFYWYRQILGQKVEFLVSFYNNEISEKSEIFDDQFSVERPDGSNFTLKIRSTKLEDSAMYFCASSQAMIGAFFGQGTRLTVV.

CDR3 nucleotides: TGTGCCAGCAGCTTAGGATTAGGCAGGGCGAACACCGGGGAGCTGTTTTTT. This codes for CASSLGLGRANTGELFF. The V call is TRBV11-2, the J call TRBJ2-2; maybe TRBD1 (5 bases). V was clipped by 1 base and J by 0 bases, with 12 bases between them. CDR3 length: 17 amino acids. The germline CDR1 and CDR2 sequences are SGHAT and FQNNGV. Based on the CDR3 plus reference TRBV11-2 and TRBJ2-2, the full variable domain is EAGVAQSPRYKIIEKRQSVAFWCNPISGHATLYWYQQILGQGPKLLIQFQNNGVVDDSQLPKDRFSAERLKGVDSTLKIQPAKLEDSAVYLCASSLGLGRANTGELFFGEGSRLTVL.

The sample holds one count of this clone. The rearrangement joins TRBV25-1 to TRBJ1-6, with 8 bases identical to TRBD1. The CDR3 has 17 amino acids. Germline V gives CDR1 MGHDK, CDR2 SYGVNS. V lost 6 bases to trimming and J lost 10 bases; unmatched junction nucleotides: 17. The CDR3 loop reads CASSEAGQGPIRSPLHF. The CDR3 DNA is TGTGCCAGCAGCGAAGCTGGACAGGGTCCTATTCGATCACCCCTCCACTTT.

The chain uses TRBV9 and TRBJ2-3; D is unresolved. Germline V gene lookup returns CDR1 SGDLS and CDR2 YYNGEE. Trimming left V 4 bases short and J 6 bases short, with 12 bases between. The CDR3 covers 13 residues. The CDR3: CASSPSSRDTQYF. DNA for the CDR3: TGTGCCAGCAGCCCCAGTTCGAGGGATACGCAGTATTTT.

The gene calls are TRBV12-3 or TRBV12-4 and TRBJ1-3; D is unclear. Trimming stripped 6 bases from V and 4 bases from J, with 4 bases between. This CDR3 has 11 residues. The CDR3: CASRRGNTIYF. CDR3 in DNA: TGTGCCAGCAGAAGGGGAAACACCATATATTTT.

The gene calls are TRBV6-5 and TRBJ1-5, with TRBD1 matching 8 bases. This CDR3 spans 15 amino acids. The V segment lost 4 bases and the J segment 5 bases; nucleotides outside the gene matches: 7. Per germline, CDR1 MNHEY and CDR2 SVGAGI. DNA of the CDR3: TGTGCCAGCAGTTTCGGACAGGGCCGAGATCAGCCCCAGCATTTT. Translating gives CASSFGQGRDQPQHF.

The rearrangement joins TRBV27 to TRBJ1-2, with D perhaps TRBD1 (5 bases). V shed 6 bases and J shed 6 bases, with 14 bases lying between them. CDR1 and CDR2 (germline): MNHEY, SMNVEV (reference sequence). The CDR3 consists of 13 residues. The CDR3 DNA is TGTGCCAGCAGAACGGGACCCTGGGATGGCTACACCTTC. Translation gives CASRTGPWDGYTF.

This chain joins TRBV6-5 and TRBJ2-7, with a weak D call TRBD2 (6 bases). The CDR3 has 13 residues. The germline CDR1 and CDR2 sequences are MNHEY and SVGAGI. With 10 bases removed from V and 0 bases from J, the gap between germline ends came to 13 bases. CDR3 sequence reads: CATQSSVSYEQYF. The CDR3 DNA follows: TGTGCCACCCAATCTAGCGTCTCCTACGAGCAGTACTTC.

This clone was seen only once. The rearrangement uses TRBV2 and TRBJ2-3; perhaps TRBD2 as D (5 bases). Trimming pared 7 bases from V and 2 bases from J, leaving 16 bases between. CDR3 length equals 15 residues. Germline V lookup: CDR1 SNHLY, CDR2 FYNNEI. CDR3: CASTLTRTNTDTQYF. CDR3 nucleotide sequence: TGTGCCAGCACCCTAACTAGGACGAACACAGATACGCAGTATTTT.

V and J are TRBV6-1 and TRBJ2-5; possibly TRBD1 for D (5 bases). CDR1 MNHNS and CDR2 SASEGT come from the germline V gene. V was pared by 0 bases and J by 7 bases, with 12 bases between. CDR3 length equals 14 residues. The CDR3 DNA sequence: TGTGCCAGCAGTGAAGCCAGGGATTCGGGGACCCAGTACTTC. Protein: CASSEARDSGTQYF.

The CDR3 region is CASSFSGGNQPQHF. CDR3 DNA: TGTGCCAGCAGCTTCTCAGGCGGTAATCAGCCCCAGCATTTT. The chain joins TRBV7-9 to TRBJ1-5; D gene ambiguous. The V gene's germline CDR1 is SEHNR and CDR2 FQNEAQ (reference sequence). The CDR3 sequence is 14 residues long. With 3 bases removed from V and 4 bases from J, the gap between germline ends came to 10 bases.

The chain combines TRBV19 with TRBJ1-6; perhaps TRBD1 as D (5 bases). CDR1 is LNHDA, CDR2 SQIVND, per germline (reference sequence). V gave up 5 bases and J gave up 1 base, with 15 bases separating them. The length of the CDR3 is 17 residues. CDR3: CASSGGPRGSYNSPLHF. As DNA, the CDR3 is TGTGCCAGTAGTGGGGGACCGAGGGGTTCCTATAATTCACCCCTCCACTTT.

This clone is a singleton in its sample. The chain has TRBV14 and TRBJ1-2; D is unresolved. Looked up from germline, CDR1 is SGHDN and CDR2 is FVKESK. The V end lost 0 bases, the J end lost 5 bases, and 10 bases lay between the germline ends. This CDR3 spans 14 amino acids. The CDR3 spells CASSQDRTVYGYTF. CDR3 sequence (DNA): TGTGCCAGCAGCCAAGATCGAACAGTTTATGGCTACACCTTC.

V usage is TRBV19 and J usage is TRBJ2-1; 8 bases map to TRBD2. CDR1 LNHDA and CDR2 SQIVND come from the germline V gene (reference sequence). V lost 5 bases to trimming and J lost 14 bases; unmatched junction nucleotides: 23. CDR3 length: 17 amino acids. CDR3 nucleotides: TGTGCCAGTAGTGCGCCCCTCACGGGAGGGGGTTTAACCATGGAGTTCTTC. Its protein is CASSAPLTGGGLTMEFF.

V and J are TRBV7-9 and TRBJ2-7; perhaps TRBD1 as D (5 bases). In germline, CDR1 is SEHNR, CDR2 FQNEAQ (reference sequence). The CDR3 spans 12 residues. The ends were cut back, 7 bases at V and 3 bases at J, with 10 bases in the middle. Written as DNA, the CDR3 is TGTGCCAGCACCCGAGGACACTACGAGCAGTACTTC. Translating it yields CASTRGHYEQYF.